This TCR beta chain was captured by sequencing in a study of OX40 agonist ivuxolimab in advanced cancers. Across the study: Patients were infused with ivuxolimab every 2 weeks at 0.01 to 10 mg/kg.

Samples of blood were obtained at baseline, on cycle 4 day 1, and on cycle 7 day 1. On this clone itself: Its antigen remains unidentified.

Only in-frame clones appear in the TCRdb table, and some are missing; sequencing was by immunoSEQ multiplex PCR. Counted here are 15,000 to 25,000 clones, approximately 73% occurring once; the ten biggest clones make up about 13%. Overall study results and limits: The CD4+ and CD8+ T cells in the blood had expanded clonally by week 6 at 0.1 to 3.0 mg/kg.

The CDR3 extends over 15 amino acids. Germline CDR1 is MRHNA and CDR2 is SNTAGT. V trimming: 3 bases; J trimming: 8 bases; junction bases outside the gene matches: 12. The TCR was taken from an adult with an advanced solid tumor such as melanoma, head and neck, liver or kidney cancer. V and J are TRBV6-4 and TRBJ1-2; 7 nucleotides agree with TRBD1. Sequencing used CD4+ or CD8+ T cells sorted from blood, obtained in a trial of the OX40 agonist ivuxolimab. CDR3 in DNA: TGTGCCAGCAGTGAAGGGGCGGACAGGTCGACCGGCTACACCTTC. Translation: CASSEGADRSTGYTF.